Following are 21 T cell receptor beta chains from one sample sequenced in a study of Ad26.COV2.S vaccination and SARS-CoV-2 variants. The table came from immunoSEQ multiplex PCR; TCRdb's copy has only in-frame clones and leaves some out. The table has about 180,000 clones, around 88% seen once. The sequencing here drew on peripheral blood, taken after recovery from COVID-19. The receptor set was obtained from a human donor who had recovered from COVID-19.

The chain recombines TRBV25-1 with TRBJ1-3; D unclear. This CDR3 is 15 amino acids long. V was clipped by 2 bases and J by 0 bases, with 8 bases between them. Germline CDR1 reads MGHDK; CDR2 reads SYGVNS. The CDR3 here is CASSEVGDSGNTIYF. CDR3 sequence (DNA): TGTGCCAGCAGTGAAGTTGGGGACTCTGGAAACACCATATATTTT.

The gene calls are TRBV25-1 and TRBJ2-3; maybe TRBD2 (6 bases). Trimming removed 0 bases at V and 3 bases at J, with 19 bases between. This CDR3 has 18 amino acids. Germline V gene data show CDR1 as MGHDK and CDR2 as SYGVNS. CDR3 protein: CASSEYEGSSGLTDTQYF. CDR3 coding DNA: TGTGCCAGCAGTGAATATGAGGGGTCCAGCGGGTTGACAGATACGCAGTATTTT. Using reference TRBV25-1 and TRBJ2-3 for the parts outside the CDR3, the full variable domain is EADIYQTPRYLVIGTGKKITLECSQTMGHDKMYWYQQDPGMELHLIHYSYGVNSTEKGDLSSESTVSRIRTEHFPLTLESARPSHTSQYLCASSEYEGSSGLTDTQYFGPGTRLTVL.

The chain employs TRBV25-1 and TRBJ2-3, with D perhaps TRBD1 (5 bases). There are 16 residues in the CDR3. Germline CDR1 is MGHDK and CDR2 is SYGVNS. V was shortened by 1 base and J by 3 bases, with 14 bases between the two germline ends. This CDR3 is CASSEFAGYATDTQYF. The CDR3 coding sequence is TGTGCCAGCAGTGAATTTGCAGGGTACGCGACAGATACGCAGTATTTT. The variable domain in full, completed from reference TRBV25-1 and TRBJ2-3, reads EADIYQTPRYLVIGTGKKITLECSQTMGHDKMYWYQQDPGMELHLIHYSYGVNSTEKGDLSSESTVSRIRTEHFPLTLESARPSHTSQYLCASSEFAGYATDTQYFGPGTRLTVL.

The V gene is TRBV6-5, the J gene TRBJ2-4; the match to TRBD1 covers 8 bases. V dropped 6 bases and J dropped 9; count of bases not matched to a gene: 7. This CDR3 has 13 amino acids. Per germline, CDR1 MNHEY and CDR2 SVGAGI. The CDR3 DNA follows: TGTGCCAGCAGACTAGACAGGGGAGCCATTCAGTACTTC. Translated: CASRLDRGAIQYF.

For this clone: One end of the junction does not line up with germline, which may come from a read error. V is TRBV29-1 and J is TRBJ2-1, with 11 bases fitting TRBD2. Germline V gene data show CDR1 as SQVTM and CDR2 as ANQGSEA. The CDR3 is 18 amino acids. CDR3 nucleotide sequence: TGCAGCGTCGAAGGACTAGCGGGTTCAGTGAGCTCCTACAATGAGCAGTTCTTC. Protein sequence: CSVEGLAGSVSSYNEQFF.

CDR3 in DNA: TGTGCCAGCAGTCCCCTACAGGAAAATCAGCCCCAGCATTTT. It is translated as CASSPLQENQPQHF. The genes are TRBV28 and TRBJ1-5; possible D gene TRBD1, 5 bases. CDR1 is MDHEN, CDR2 SYDVKM, per germline. Trimming pared 5 bases from V and 4 bases from J, leaving 12 bases between. The CDR3 runs 14 residues.

J is TRBJ2-3 and V is TRBV7-2; the D is unclear. Germline CDR1 SGHTA, CDR2 FQGNSA. The CDR3 covers 12 residues. Trimming stripped 5 bases from V and 3 bases from J, with 6 bases between. The CDR3 loop reads CASSPETDTQYF. The CDR3 region has the DNA TGTGCCAGCAGCCCGGAGACAGATACGCAGTATTTT.

The genes are TRBV29-1 and TRBJ2-1; 8 bases map to TRBD2. The V segment lost 2 bases and the J segment 9 bases; nucleotides outside the gene matches: 9. CDR1 SQVTM and CDR2 ANQGSEA come from the germline V gene. CDR3 length: 14 amino acids. The DNA of the CDR3 is TGCAGCGTTGAACCAGCGGGAGTACTGGGTGAGCAGTTCTTC. As protein: CSVEPAGVLGEQFF.

This chain uses TRBV7-3 with TRBJ2-1, with D unresolved. Germline values: CDR1 SGHTA, CDR2 FQGTGA. V was pared by 1 base and J by 7 bases, with 11 bases between. The CDR3 runs 14 residues. Written as DNA, the CDR3 is TGTGCCAGCAGCTTAAGGCTAGGTGGGAATGAGCAGTTCTTC. Protein: CASSLRLGGNEQFF.

The chain carries TRBV12-5 and TRBJ2-1; D ambiguous. Germline values: CDR1 LGHNT, CDR2 FRNRAP. The V gene lost 1 base and the J gene lost 3 bases, with 1 base spanning the gap. CDR3 length equals 12 residues. CDR3 coding DNA: TGTGCTAGTGGTTTGGACTACAATGAGCAGTTCTTC. Translated, it gives CASGLDYNEQFF.

The CDR3 sequence is CASSRDSSSYGYTF. CDR3 nucleotide sequence: TGCGCCAGCAGCAGGGACAGCTCCAGCTATGGCTACACCTTC. The rearrangement links TRBV5-1 to TRBJ1-2, with 7 bases aligning to TRBD1. The V segment lost 4 bases and the J segment 4 bases; nucleotides outside the gene matches: 7. Germline CDR1 and CDR2: SGHRS and YFSETQ. The CDR3 is made up of 14 amino acids.

The chain is built from TRBV12-5 and TRBJ1-3; D uncertain. Trimming took 5 bases from V and 6 from J, leaving 8 bases between them. CDR1 is LGHNT and CDR2 is FRNRAP in the germline V gene. The length of the CDR3 is 12 residues. The chain's CDR3 is CASGPTLNTIYF. CDR3 coding DNA: TGTGCTAGTGGTCCCACCCTAAACACCATATATTTT.

V usage is TRBV5-1 and J usage is TRBJ2-3; TRBD1 matches at 8 bases. The CDR3 covers 15 residues. The V and J ends lost 4 bases and 3 bases, in that order; junction bases with no gene match: 7. Germline-derived CDR1 and CDR2 are SGHRS and YFSETQ. The CDR3 nucleotides are TGCGCCAGCAGCCTAAGCCGACAGGGGACAGATACGCAGTATTTT. This codes for CASSLSRQGTDTQYF.

The chain carries TRBV11-2 and TRBJ1-2; D may be TRBD1 (6 bases). Germline loops: CDR1 SGHAT, CDR2 FQNNGV. Between the trimmed V and J ends, which lost 0 bases and 4 bases, there was a span of 9 bases. The CDR3 has 14 amino acids. The CDR3 coding sequence is TGTGCCAGCAGCTTAGAACCAGGGGTCTATGGCTACACCTTC. It yields the protein CASSLEPGVYGYTF.

The chain combines TRBV30 with TRBJ1-5, with a tentative D call TRBD1 (5 bases). Germline CDR1 is GTSNPN and CDR2 is SVGIG (reference sequence). The CDR3 totals 13 residues. V was trimmed by 0 bases and J by 2 bases, leaving 5 bases between them. CDR3 sequence reads: CAWSVGGNQPQHF. For the CDR3, the DNA is TGTGCCTGGAGTGTAGGGGGCAATCAGCCCCAGCATTTT.

This clone was seen only once. The chain joins TRBV6-6 to TRBJ1-2, with TRBD1 as a possible D gene (5 bases). Trimming pared 2 bases from V and 7 bases from J, leaving 17 bases between. The germline CDR1 and CDR2 sequences are MNHNY and SVGAGI (reference sequence). This CDR3 region has 15 residues. The CDR3 nucleotides are TGTGCCAGCAGTTACGGAACAGGAGAGCTAACTGGCTACACCTTC. It is translated as CASSYGTGELTGYTF.

The V call is TRBV25-1, the J call TRBJ2-5; TRBD2 aligns across 7 bases. The CDR3 consists of 15 residues. J lost 2 bases, V lost 4 bases, and 7 bases had no gene match. Per germline, CDR1 MGHDK and CDR2 SYGVNS. This CDR3 reads CASSGLAGLQETQYF. In nucleotides, the CDR3 is TGTGCCAGCAGTGGGTTAGCGGGTTTGCAAGAGACCCAGTACTTC. Combining the CDR3 with reference TRBV25-1 and TRBJ2-5 gives the whole variable domain EADIYQTPRYLVIGTGKKITLECSQTMGHDKMYWYQQDPGMELHLIHYSYGVNSTEKGDLSSESTVSRIRTEHFPLTLESARPSHTSQYLCASSGLAGLQETQYFGPGTRLLVL.

The chain links TRBV3-1 (or the pseudogene TRBV3-2) to TRBJ1-5, with 10 bases matching TRBD1. The CDR3 is 14 amino acids. V shed 5 bases, J shed 6 bases, and the junction held 4 bases outside the gene matches. The germline V gene encodes CDR1 LGHDT and CDR2 YNNKEL (reference sequence). The DNA for the CDR3 is TGTGCCAGCAGCTACGACAGGGGGCTTCAGCCCCAGCATTTT. Translation gives CASSYDRGLQPQHF.

The chain employs TRBV5-1 and TRBJ2-1; possible D gene TRBD1, 6 bases. Germline values: CDR1 SGHRS, CDR2 YFSETQ. Trimming stripped 1 base from V and 9 bases from J, with 14 bases between. This CDR3 has 14 residues. CDR3 nucleotide sequence: TGCGCCAGCAGCTTGTGGCAGGGGTATGGTGAGCAGTTCTTC. Its protein is CASSLWQGYGEQFF. The entire variable domain, with the rest obtained from reference TRBV5-1 and TRBJ2-1, is as follows: KAGVTQTPRYLIKTRGQQVTLSCSPISGHRSVSWYQQTPGQGLQFLFEYFSETQRNKGNFPGRFSGRQFSNSRSEMNVSTLELGDSALYLCASSLWQGYGEQFFGPGTRLTVL.

The rearrangement uses TRBV7-3 and TRBJ2-5; 12 bases line up with TRBD2. CDR1 and CDR2 from the germline V gene are SGHTA and FQGTGA. The CDR3 is 17 amino acids. V shed 4 bases and J 4 bases; nucleotides not matched to a gene: 10. The CDR3, as DNA: TGTGCCAGCAGCTCCCCTAGCGGGGGGGCGAACGGAGAGACCCAGTACTTC. It translates to CASSSPSGGANGETQYF.

The chain combines TRBV20-1 with TRBJ2-1, with no clear D. V was pared by 3 bases and J by 2 bases, with 8 bases between. The CDR3 runs to 13 residues. Germline CDR1 reads DFQATT; CDR2 reads SNEGSKA (reference sequence). CDR3 in DNA: TGCAGTGCTAGTGGTCCCACCTACAATGAGCAGTTCTTC. It encodes CSASGPTYNEQFF.